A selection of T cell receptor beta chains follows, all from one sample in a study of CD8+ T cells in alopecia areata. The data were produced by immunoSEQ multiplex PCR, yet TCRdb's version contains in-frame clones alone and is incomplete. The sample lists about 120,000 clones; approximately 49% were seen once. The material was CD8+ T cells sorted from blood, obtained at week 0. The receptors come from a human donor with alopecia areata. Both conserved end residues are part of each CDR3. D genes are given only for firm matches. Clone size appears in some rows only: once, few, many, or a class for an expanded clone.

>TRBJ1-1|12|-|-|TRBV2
CASDDSNTEAFF
TGTGCCAGCGATGACTCCAACACTGAAGCTTTCTTT
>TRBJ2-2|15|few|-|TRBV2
CASSESRGLDGELFF
TGTGCCAGCAGTGAATCGAGAGGTCTCGACGGGGAGCTGTTTTTT
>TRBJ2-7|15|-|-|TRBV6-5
CASSLGGRDSYEQYF
TGTGCCAGCAGCCTAGGGGGACGAGACTCCTACGAGCAGTACTTC
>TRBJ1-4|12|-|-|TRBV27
CASSRGSEKLFF
TGTGCCAGCAGCCGGGGCAGCGAAAAACTGTTTTTT
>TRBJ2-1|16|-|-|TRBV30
CAWSVPAGDLYNEQFF
TGTGCCTGGAGTGTACCGGCAGGGGACCTCTACAATGAGCAGTTCTTC
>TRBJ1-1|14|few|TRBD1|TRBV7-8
CASSRTGGGTEAFF
TGTGCCAGCAGCCGCACAGGGGGTGGAACTGAAGCTTTCTTT
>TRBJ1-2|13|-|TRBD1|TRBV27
CASSSTGVYGYTF
TGTGCCAGCAGTTCCACAGGGGTGTATGGCTACACCTTC
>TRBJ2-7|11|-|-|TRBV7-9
CASSPGYEQYF
TGTGCCAGCAGCCCCGGTTACGAGCAGTACTTC
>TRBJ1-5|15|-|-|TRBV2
CASGQTGGNNQPQHF
TGTGCCAGCGGCCAAACCGGAGGCAACAATCAGCCCCAGCATTTT
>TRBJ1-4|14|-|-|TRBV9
CASSVSASGEKLFF
TGTGCCAGCAGCGTCTCTGCGTCGGGGGAAAAACTGTTTTTT
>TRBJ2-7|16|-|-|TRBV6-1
CASSEMVGRHSYEQYF
TGTGCCAGCAGTGAAATGGTGGGCCGCCACTCCTACGAGCAGTACTTC
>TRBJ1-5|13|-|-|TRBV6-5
CASKPDSTQPQHF
TGTGCCAGCAAACCAGACAGCACTCAGCCCCAGCATTTT
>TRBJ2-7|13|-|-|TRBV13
CASSLGSSYEQYF
TGTGCCAGCAGCTTGGGCAGCTCCTACGAGCAGTACTTC
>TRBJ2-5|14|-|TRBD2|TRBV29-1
CSVGTSGGEETQYF
TGCAGCGTTGGGACTAGCGGGGGGGAAGAGACCCAGTACTTC
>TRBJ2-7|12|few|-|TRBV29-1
CSVETGGYEQYF
TGCAGCGTTGAAACCGGGGGCTACGAGCAGTACTTC
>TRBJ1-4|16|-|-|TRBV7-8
CASSLETRLPNEKLFF
TGTGCCAGCAGCCTAGAGACAAGGCTCCCTAATGAAAAACTGTTTTTT
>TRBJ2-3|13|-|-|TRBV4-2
CASSLATGDTQYF
TGTGCCAGCAGCCTAGCGACAGGAGATACGCAGTATTTT
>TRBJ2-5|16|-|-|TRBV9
CASSVGFTGRRETQYF
TGTGCCAGCAGCGTAGGATTTACAGGGCGTCGGGAGACCCAGTACTTC
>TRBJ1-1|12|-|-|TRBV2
CASSEWGPEAFF
TGTGCCAGCAGTGAATGGGGTCCTGAAGCTTTCTTT
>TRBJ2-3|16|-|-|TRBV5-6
CASSLEARTTTDTQYF
TGTGCCAGCAGCTTGGAGGCACGCACGACCACAGATACGCAGTATTTT